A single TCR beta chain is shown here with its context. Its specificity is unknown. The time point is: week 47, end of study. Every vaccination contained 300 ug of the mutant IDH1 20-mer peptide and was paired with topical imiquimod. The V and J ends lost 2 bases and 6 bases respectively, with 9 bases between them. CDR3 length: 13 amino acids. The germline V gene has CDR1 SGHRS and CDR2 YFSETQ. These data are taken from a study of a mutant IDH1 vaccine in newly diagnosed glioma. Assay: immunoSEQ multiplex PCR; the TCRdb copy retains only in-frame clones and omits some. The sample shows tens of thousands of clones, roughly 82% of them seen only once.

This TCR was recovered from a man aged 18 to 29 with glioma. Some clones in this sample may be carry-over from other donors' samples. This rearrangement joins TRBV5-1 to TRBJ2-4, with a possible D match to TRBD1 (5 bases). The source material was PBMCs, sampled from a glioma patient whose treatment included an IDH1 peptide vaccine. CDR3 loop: CASSFGRVNIQYF. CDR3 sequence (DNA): TGCGCCAGCAGCTTCGGCAGGGTAAACATTCAGTACTTC.